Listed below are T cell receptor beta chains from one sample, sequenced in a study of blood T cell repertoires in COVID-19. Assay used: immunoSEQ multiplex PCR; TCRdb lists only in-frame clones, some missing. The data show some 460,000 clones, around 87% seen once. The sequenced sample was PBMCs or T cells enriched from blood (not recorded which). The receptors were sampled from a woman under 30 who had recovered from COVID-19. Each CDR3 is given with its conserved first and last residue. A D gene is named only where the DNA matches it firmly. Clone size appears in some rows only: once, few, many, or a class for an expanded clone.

DNA: TGTGCCAGCAGCTTATTGGGACAGTTCGACGAGCAGTACTTC; CDR3: CASSLLGQFDEQYF; size: .; V: TRBV7-9; J: TRBJ2-7; D: TRBD1
DNA: TGTGCCAGCAGTTACGGGGACTGGGGGAATTCACCCCTCCACTTT; CDR3: CASSYGDWGNSPLHF; size: .; V: TRBV6-5; J: TRBJ1-6; D: .
DNA: TGTGCCAGCAGCTCCGCGGGGGGGCGGACAGATACGCAGTATTTT; CDR3: CASSSAGGRTDTQYF; size: .; V: TRBV11-2; J: TRBJ2-3; D: TRBD2
DNA: TGTGCCGTCCAGGGGGCCGACGTGAACACCGGGGAGCTGTTTTTT; CDR3: CAVQGADVNTGELFF; size: .; V: TRBV7-6; J: TRBJ2-2; D: TRBD1
DNA: TGCGCCAGCGGTACAGGGTACCTGAACACTGAAGCTTTCTTT; CDR3: CASGTGYLNTEAFF; size: .; V: TRBV5-1; J: TRBJ1-1; D: .
DNA: TGTGCCAGCCTCCCCCACAGGACCGCTGAAGCTTTCTTT; CDR3: CASLPHRTAEAFF; size: .; V: TRBV6-5; J: TRBJ1-1; D: .
DNA: TGTGCCAGCAGCCAAGTGAATAGGCAGGGCGAGCAGTTCTTC; CDR3: CASSQVNRQGEQFF; size: .; V: TRBV14; J: TRBJ2-1; D: .
DNA: TGTGCCAGAGTCCGGGACAGGGTCTCCTACGAGCAGTACTTC; CDR3: CARVRDRVSYEQYF; size: .; V: TRBV21-1; J: TRBJ2-7; D: .
DNA: TGTGCCAGCAGCCACGAGCTCCTCCGTTGGACAGACTATTCAGATACGCAGTATTTT; CDR3: CASSHELLRWTDYSDTQYF; size: .; V: TRBV7-6; J: TRBJ2-3; D: .
DNA: TGCGCCAGCAGCCTTGCCTCGGGACATGATCAGCCCCAGCATTTT; CDR3: CASSLASGHDQPQHF; size: .; V: TRBV10-2; J: TRBJ1-5; D: .
DNA: TGTGCCAGCAGTGAAAGCCAGGGGATCGACGAGCAGTACTTC; CDR3: CASSESQGIDEQYF; size: .; V: TRBV2; J: TRBJ2-7; D: .
DNA: TGTGCCAGCAGCTCCACCAGGGGAGGGAATGAGCAGTTCTTC; CDR3: CASSSTRGGNEQFF; size: .; V: TRBV28; J: TRBJ2-1; D: .
DNA: TGTGCCAGCAGCACCTTGGGGGGAAATGGTGCACCCCTCCACTTT; CDR3: CASSTLGGNGAPLHF; size: .; V: TRBV13; J: TRBJ1-6; D: .
DNA: TGTGCCAGCAGCGTAGCCCCTTCTAGCGGGTCCGACACAGATACGCAGTATTTT; CDR3: CASSVAPSSGSDTDTQYF; size: .; V: TRBV9; J: TRBJ2-3; D: TRBD2
DNA: TGCGCCAGCAGAGACAGTGGGCTCCTCTATGGCTACACCTTC; CDR3: CASRDSGLLYGYTF; size: .; V: TRBV10-2; J: TRBJ1-2; D: .
DNA: TGCGCCAGCAGTCGCGGGGGTAATTACGAGCAGTACTTC; CDR3: CASSRGGNYEQYF; size: few; V: TRBV10-1; J: TRBJ2-7; D: TRBD2
DNA: TGTGCCAGCAGATCGGGGCTAGCGGGGGGCCACTCCTACGAGCAGTACTTC; CDR3: CASRSGLAGGHSYEQYF; size: once; V: TRBV7-2; J: TRBJ2-7; D: TRBD2
DNA: TGTGCCAGCTCACCACAGACAGGGGGCCCCGGGTCCTACGAGCAGTACTTC; CDR3: CASSPQTGGPGSYEQYF; size: .; V: TRBV18; J: TRBJ2-7; D: TRBD1
DNA: TGTGCCAGTAGTTCGGGACAGTATAATTCACCCCTCCACTTT; CDR3: CASSSGQYNSPLHF; size: .; V: TRBV19; J: TRBJ1-6; D: TRBD1
DNA: TGTGCCAGCAGCTCAAACCCGGGACTAGCCGGGTACGAGCAGTACTTC; CDR3: CASSSNPGLAGYEQYF; size: .; V: TRBV5-6; J: TRBJ2-7; D: TRBD2
DNA: TGTGCCAGCGGACAACTAGCGGGGGAGCAAGAGACCCAGTACTTC; CDR3: CASGQLAGEQETQYF; size: .; V: TRBV7-6; J: TRBJ2-5; D: TRBD2
DNA: TGTGCCAGCAGCTTAGGACAGGGGGCCGAAGTCATGAACACTGAAGCTTTCTTT; CDR3: CASSLGQGAEVMNTEAFF; size: .; V: TRBV7-8; J: TRBJ1-1; D: TRBD1
DNA: TGTGCCAGCAGCCCGAGGGTCGGAGTCGGCTACACCTTC; CDR3: CASSPRVGVGYTF; size: .; V: TRBV7-2; J: TRBJ1-2; D: .
DNA: TGCGCCAGCAAAAGGGGGATGAACACTGAAGCTTTCTTT; CDR3: CASKRGMNTEAFF; size: .; V: TRBV4-1; J: TRBJ1-1; D: .
DNA: TGCGCCAGCAGCCAAACGAAGCTCCACAGGGCTGGGAACACTGAAGCTTTCTTT; CDR3: CASSQTKLHRAGNTEAFF; size: .; V: TRBV4-1; J: TRBJ1-1; D: .
DNA: TGTGCCAGCTCACCGGGGGGTCAGCCCCAGCATTTT; CDR3: CASSPGGQPQHF; size: .; V: TRBV18; J: TRBJ1-5; D: .
DNA: TGTGCCAGCAGTTCCCCTAACGAGCAGTACTTC; CDR3: CASSSPNEQYF; size: .; V: TRBV28; J: TRBJ2-7; D: .
DNA: TGTGCCAGCAGCTTAGATCCCGCAGGCCTAACTGGAAACACCATATATTTT; CDR3: CASSLDPAGLTGNTIYF; size: .; V: TRBV7-2; J: TRBJ1-3; D: .
DNA: TGTGCCAGCAGCTTAGCGGGCAACGCTAACTATGGCTACACCTTC; CDR3: CASSLAGNANYGYTF; size: few; V: TRBV7-2; J: TRBJ1-2; D: .
DNA: TGTGCCAGCAGTGAGAGGCTCGTTGGCTACACCTTC; CDR3: CASSERLVGYTF; size: .; V: TRBV6-1; J: TRBJ1-2; D: .
DNA: TGTGCCAGCTCACCCTACCGGGACAGGCTCTACGAGCAGTACTTC; CDR3: CASSPYRDRLYEQYF; size: .; V: TRBV18; J: TRBJ2-7; D: TRBD1
DNA: TGTGCCAGCAGCCTCACCGGACAGGGGTATCCCGGTGGGGAGACCCAGTACTTC; CDR3: CASSLTGQGYPGGETQYF; size: .; V: TRBV7-3; J: TRBJ2-5; D: TRBD1
DNA: TGTGCCTGGAGTAAGGGGGCCAACACTGAAGCTTTCTTT; CDR3: CAWSKGANTEAFF; size: .; V: TRBV30; J: TRBJ1-1; D: TRBD1
DNA: TGTGCCCTGGAGTATCTAGCGGGGGCCCGCGAGAGCACAGATACGCAGTATTTT; CDR3: CALEYLAGARESTDTQYF; size: .; V: TRBV30; J: TRBJ2-3; D: TRBD2
DNA: TGTGCCAGCAGCTTGGCGGGGGGGCCCTACGAGCAGTACTTC; CDR3: CASSLAGGPYEQYF; size: .; V: TRBV5-4; J: TRBJ2-7; D: TRBD2
DNA: TGTGCCAGCAGCCCCCGGGGGGGGCGGACTGAAGCTTTCTTT; CDR3: CASSPRGGRTEAFF; size: few; V: TRBV9; J: TRBJ1-1; D: .
DNA: TGTGCCAGTAGTATTAGGCAGGAGAACACTGAAGCTTTCTTT; CDR3: CASSIRQENTEAFF; size: .; V: TRBV19; J: TRBJ1-1; D: .
DNA: TGTGCCAGCAGCGAGGGAGCAACTAATGAAAAACTGTTTTTT; CDR3: CASSEGATNEKLFF; size: .; V: TRBV28; J: TRBJ1-4; D: .
DNA: TGTGCCAGCAGCTTGAGGGGAATATCCTACGAGCAGTACTTC; CDR3: CASSLRGISYEQYF; size: .; V: TRBV5-6; J: TRBJ2-7; D: .